Each of the 29 T cell receptor beta chains below was sequenced from the same sample in a study of shared clonotypes between healthy human individuals. Sequencing was performed with immunoSEQ multiplex PCR; in TCRdb, only in-frame clones are kept and a portion is missing. The sample consists of 2 million to 2.5 million clones, 90% to 95% of them appearing once. Source material: naive CD4+ T cells sorted from blood. Subset meaning: CD45RA+ positively selected. The origin of the receptors is a young man in good health.

The chain has TRBV18 and TRBJ2-5; 9 bases are a match to TRBD2. CDR1 is KGHSH, CDR2 LQKENI, per germline. Trimming took 3 bases from V and 5 from J; bases not matched to a gene: 4. The CDR3 extends over 14 amino acids. The DNA of the CDR3 is TGTGCCAGCTCACCGGGACTAGCCCCTGAGACCCAGTACTTC. It encodes CASSPGLAPETQYF.

The chain is built from TRBV19 and TRBJ1-1; 11 bases match TRBD1. The length of the CDR3 is 15 residues. Germline assignment: CDR1 LNHDA and CDR2 SQIVND (reference sequence). V trimming: 5 bases; J trimming: 7 bases; junction bases outside the gene matches: 9. As DNA, the CDR3 is TGTGCCAGTAGTGCCGGGACAGGGGGTGCCTATGAAGCTTTCTTT. Its protein product is CASSAGTGGAYEAFF.

This chain uses TRBV10-1 with TRBJ2-7; 11 positions match TRBD2. Germline V gene lookup returns CDR1 WNHNN and CDR2 SYGVQD (reference sequence). V lost 5 bases and J lost 6; bases outside the gene matches: 12. This CDR3 has 16 amino acids. Here the CDR3 DNA reads TGCGCCAGCAGTCAAACCGGGACTAGCGGTTTCTCCGAGCAGTACTTC. Amino acids: CASSQTGTSGFSEQYF.

The V call is TRBV5-1, the J call TRBJ2-1; 7 positions agree with TRBD1. Germline V gives CDR1 SGHRS, CDR2 YFSETQ. The CDR3 consists of 19 residues. The V and J ends lost 1 base and 5 bases, in that order; junction bases with no gene match: 18. In nucleotides, the CDR3 is TGCGCCAGCAGCTTGACCGGGACAGCCCCATTCGAGCGTCACAATGAGCAGTTCTTC. As protein: CASSLTGTAPFERHNEQFF.

CDR3 DNA: TGTGCCAGCAGTGGAGGAGCTCTTAATGAAAAACTGTTTTTT. Its translation: CASSGGALNEKLFF. V gene TRBV2 combines with J gene TRBJ1-4; D not resolved. Germline lookup yields CDR1 SNHLY and CDR2 FYNNEI. The V gene lost 4 bases and the J gene lost 4 bases, with 10 bases spanning the gap. This CDR3 contains 14 residues.

The chain uses TRBV2 and TRBJ2-2, with D possibly matching TRBD2 (6 bases). Germline V gives CDR1 SNHLY, CDR2 FYNNEI. The CDR3 extends over 16 amino acids. V was cut by 4 bases and J by 3 bases, with 15 bases left in between. CDR3 region: CASSVRGRLDTGELFF. As DNA, the CDR3 is TGTGCCAGCAGTGTACGGGGGAGACTTGACACCGGGGAGCTGTTTTTT.

This clone was seen a single time. V is TRBV27 and J is TRBJ2-7; TRBD1 matches at 9 bases. Germline V CDR1 and CDR2: MNHEY, SMNVEV (reference sequence). J lost 0 bases, V lost 6 bases, and 6 bases had no gene match. The CDR3 extends over 15 amino acids. CDR3 residues: CASRDRDRASYEQYF. The DNA for the CDR3 is TGTGCCAGCAGGGACCGGGACAGGGCCTCCTACGAGCAGTACTTC.

The chain is built from TRBV18 and TRBJ1-5; D is possibly TRBD1 (5 bases). With 0 bases removed from V and 5 bases from J, the gap between germline ends came to 11 bases. This CDR3 spans 15 amino acids. The germline V gene has CDR1 KGHSH and CDR2 LQKENI. The CDR3 DNA is TGTGCCAGCTCACCACCGAATCAGGGTGATCAGCCCCAGCATTTT. Residues: CASSPPNQGDQPQHF.

The chain links TRBV6-6 to TRBJ2-7, with D hard to call. Germline V lookup: CDR1 MNHNY, CDR2 SVGAGI (reference sequence). The V and J ends lost 4 bases and 4 bases respectively, with 8 bases between them. This CDR3 contains 12 residues. The CDR3 loop is CASSFPEYEQYF. The CDR3, as DNA: TGTGCCAGCAGTTTCCCAGAATACGAGCAGTACTTC.

The rearrangement links TRBV28 to TRBJ2-5; the D gene is possibly TRBD1 (5 bases). This CDR3 spans 13 amino acids. Deletions cut 2 bases from V and 3 bases from J, with 7 bases between. Germline V gene sequence: CDR1 MDHEN, CDR2 SYDVKM. This CDR3 is CASSLRQKETQYF. The CDR3 region has the DNA TGTGCCAGCAGTTTAAGACAGAAAGAGACCCAGTACTTC.

The chain recombines TRBV28 with TRBJ2-7; D remains ambiguous. This CDR3 is 14 amino acids long. Germline values: CDR1 MDHEN, CDR2 SYDVKM. Trimming shortened V by 6 bases and J by 5 bases, and 17 bases separated the two germline ends. CDR3 in amino acids: CASSPNNGFHEQYF. The CDR3 bases are TGTGCCAGCAGCCCAAATAACGGGTTCCACGAGCAGTACTTC. The complete variable domain, with remaining parts taken from reference TRBV28 and TRBJ2-7, reads DVKVTQSSRYLVKRTGEKVFLECVQDMDHENMFWYRQDPGLGLRLIYFSYDVKMKEKGDIPEGYSVSREKKERFSLILESASTNQTSMYLCASSPNNGFHEQYFGPGTRLTVT.

CDR3 in amino acids: CASSGLTRDTQYF. CDR3 in DNA: TGCGCCAGCAGTGGATTGACTAGAGATACGCAGTATTTT. The rearrangement joins TRBV10-1 to TRBJ2-3, with D perhaps TRBD2 (6 bases). V lost 4 bases and J lost 5, with 10 bases in between. The CDR3 covers 13 residues. Germline lookup yields CDR1 WNHNN and CDR2 SYGVQD (reference sequence).

In DNA form, the CDR3 reads TGTGCCAGCAGTTTAGGGACAGGGGCTAACACCGGGGAGCTGTTTTTT. Translating gives CASSLGTGANTGELFF. This chain joins TRBV28 and TRBJ2-2; 10 nucleotides match TRBD1. CDR3 length: 16 residues. With 2 bases clipped from V and 2 bases from J, the junction kept 2 bases outside the gene matches. Germline CDR1 and CDR2: MDHEN and SYDVKM.

The CDR3 is CASSLGGLERELFF. The CDR3 DNA sequence: TGTGCCAGCAGCTTAGGGGGACTAGAAAGGGAGCTGTTTTTT. This sequence joins TRBV7-9 and TRBJ2-2; 8 bases are a match to TRBD2. Germline V gene sequence: CDR1 SEHNR, CDR2 FQNEAQ (reference sequence). The V segment lost 1 base and the J segment 9 bases; nucleotides outside the gene matches: 4. The CDR3 sequence is 14 residues long.

The rearrangement uses TRBV6-5 and TRBJ2-7, with D possibly TRBD2 on 6 matching bases. CDR1 is MNHEY, CDR2 SVGAGI, per germline. Trimming cost V 6 bases and J 4 bases, with 13 bases left between them. This CDR3 spans 13 amino acids. The CDR3 here is CASRPPGLYEQYF. The CDR3 bases are TGTGCCAGCAGGCCCCCGGGACTTTACGAGCAGTACTTC.

The chain is built from TRBV7-2 and TRBJ1-6; 9 bases fit TRBD1. The V gene end was trimmed by 5 bases and the J gene end by 10 bases; junction bases not matched to a gene: 6. This CDR3 region has 14 residues. Per germline, CDR1 SGHTA and CDR2 FQGNSA. The CDR3 DNA is TGTGCCAGCAGCCCCGGACAGGGGTACTCACCCCTCCACTTT. Translated: CASSPGQGYSPLHF.

The gene calls are TRBV5-4 and TRBJ2-6, with 12 bases identical to TRBD1. The CDR3 has 17 amino acids. CDR1 is SGHNT, CDR2 YYREEE, per germline (reference sequence). J was trimmed by 4 bases and V by 6 bases; bases with no gene match: 8. In nucleotides, the CDR3 is TGTGCCAGCACCTCGGGACAGGGGGCGAGAGGGGCCAACGTCCTGACTTTC. This encodes CASTSGQGARGANVLTF. Full variable domain (missing parts from reference TRBV5-4 and TRBJ2-6): ETGVTQSPTHLIKTRGQQVTLRCSSQSGHNTVSWYQQALGQGPQFIFQYYREEENGRGNFPPRFSGLQFPNYSSELNVNALELDDSALYLCASTSGQGARGANVLTFGAGSRLTVL.

The V gene is TRBV18, the J gene TRBJ1-1, with D possibly matching TRBD1 (5 bases). Deletions cut 4 bases from V and 6 bases from J, with 12 bases between. Germline V gene lookup returns CDR1 KGHSH and CDR2 LQKENI. The CDR3 is made up of 13 amino acids. The CDR3 sequence: CASSRIDSSEAFF. Here the CDR3 DNA reads TGTGCCAGCTCACGAATCGACAGTTCTGAAGCTTTCTTT.

Comments on this clone: Other DNA sequences within the sample encode an identical CDR3. This chain connects TRBV5-1 to TRBJ2-2; D may be TRBD1 (6 bases). This CDR3 is 16 amino acids long. Germline-derived CDR1 and CDR2 are SGHRS and YFSETQ. The V end was cut by 0 bases, the J end by 0 bases, with 9 bases between. The CDR3 reads CASSLAGQTNTGELFF. The CDR3 DNA is TGCGCCAGCAGCTTGGCAGGACAGACGAACACCGGGGAGCTGTTTTTT.

The rearrangement links TRBV18 to TRBJ2-1; a weak D match, TRBD1 (5 bases). The germline V gene has CDR1 KGHSH and CDR2 LQKENI. Trimming removed 3 bases from V and 10 bases from J, with 13 bases in between. The CDR3 totals 13 residues. The CDR3, as DNA: TGTGCCAGCTCACCCAGTGGGGCGGAGGAGCAGTTCTTC. It codes for CASSPSGAEEQFF.

The chain couples TRBV15 to TRBJ2-3; maybe TRBD2 (5 bases). Deletions cut 4 bases from V and 3 bases from J, with 14 bases between. CDR3 length equals 15 residues. Germline values: CDR1 LNHNV, CDR2 YYDKDF (reference sequence). The CDR3 DNA follows: TGTGCCACCAGCACCCGTTCAGGCGGGACAGATACGCAGTATTTT. Translated: CATSTRSGGTDTQYF.

The gene calls are TRBV11-3 and TRBJ2-7; a possible D gene is TRBD1 (6 bases). There are 14 residues in the CDR3. CDR1 and CDR2 from the germline V gene are SGHNT and YENEEA. Trimming removed 6 bases at V and 1 base at J, with 13 bases between. Here the CDR3 reads CASRSRGVSYEQYF. CDR3 DNA sequence: TGTGCCAGCAGGTCCAGGGGAGTATCCTACGAGCAGTACTTC.

About this clone: Different DNA sequences within this sample yield the same CDR3. The V and J genes are TRBV5-1 and TRBJ1-5; 8 positions agree with TRBD1. CDR1 and CDR2 (germline): SGHRS, YFSETQ. The CDR3 loop spans 15 amino acids. The junction had 5 bases not matched to a gene; V was cut back by 0 bases and J by 6 bases. The CDR3 region is CASSLVAGGSQPQHF. CDR3 DNA sequence: TGCGCCAGCAGCTTGGTGGCAGGGGGCAGTCAGCCCCAGCATTTT. Full variable domain (missing parts from reference TRBV5-1 and TRBJ1-5): KAGVTQTPRYLIKTRGQQVTLSCSPISGHRSVSWYQQTPGQGLQFLFEYFSETQRNKGNFPGRFSGRQFSNSRSEMNVSTLELGDSALYLCASSLVAGGSQPQHFGDGTRLSIL.

This clone was counted a single time. The V call is TRBV5-4, the J call TRBJ2-5; 14 bases align to TRBD2. Looked up from germline, CDR1 is SGHNT and CDR2 is YYREEE (reference sequence). V was pared by 5 bases and J by 5 bases, with 8 bases of the junction left unmatched. The CDR3 totals 16 residues. Here the CDR3 DNA reads TGTGCCAGCAGGGTGGGGACTAGCGGGGGCTCGGAGACCCAGTACTTC. Translation: CASRVGTSGGSETQYF.

V is TRBV2 and J is TRBJ1-4; maybe TRBD1 (5 bases). This CDR3 has 14 amino acids. Deletions cut 6 bases from V and 8 bases from J, with 16 bases between. CDR1 and CDR2 from the germline V gene are SNHLY and FYNNEI. CDR3 in amino acids: CASSPGTSGEKLFF. DNA of the CDR3: TGTGCCAGCAGCCCCGGGACTTCGGGGGAAAAACTGTTTTTT.

The CDR3 nucleotides read TGTGCCAGCAGCTCCCTGGGGACCTCCTACGAGCAGTACTTC. Its translation is CASSSLGTSYEQYF. This rearrangement joins TRBV7-9 to TRBJ2-7; D is possibly TRBD1 or TRBD2 (5 bases each). This CDR3 is 14 amino acids long. CDR1 is SEHNR, CDR2 FQNEAQ, per germline (reference sequence). Between the trimmed V and J ends, which lost 4 bases and 0 bases, there was a span of 10 bases. Together with reference TRBV7-9 and TRBJ2-7, the CDR3 gives the full variable domain: DTGVSQNPRHKITKRGQNVTFRCDPISEHNRLYWYRQTLGQGPEFLTYFQNEAQLEKSRLLSDRFSAERPKGSFSTLEIQRTEQGDSAMYLCASSSLGTSYEQYFGPGTRLTVT.

This clone showed up just a few times. The sample holds other DNA sequences that translate to the same CDR3. This chain connects TRBV5-1 to TRBJ2-2; the match to TRBD1 covers 10 bases. V dropped 3 bases and J dropped 2; count of bases not matched to a gene: 1. From germline, CDR1 is SGHRS and CDR2 YFSETQ. This CDR3 region has 15 residues. As DNA, the CDR3 is TGCGCCAGCAGCTCGACAGGGGGCAACACCGGGGAGCTGTTTTTT. Protein product: CASSSTGGNTGELFF.

The chain is built from TRBV4-2 and TRBJ1-1, with a tentative D call TRBD1 (6 bases). With 2 bases removed from V and 4 bases from J, the gap between germline ends came to 14 bases. The CDR3 is made up of 15 amino acids. The germline gives CDR1 LGHNA, CDR2 YNFKEQ. This chain's CDR3 is CASSQLKQGFTEAFF. The CDR3, as DNA: TGTGCCAGCAGCCAACTTAAACAGGGTTTCACTGAAGCTTTCTTT.

In this sample, this clone turned up many times. Other DNA variants within this sample encode the same CDR3. The chain carries TRBV30 and TRBJ1-5; 8 bases are a match to TRBD1. After removal of 5 bases from V and 4 bases from J, the junction contained 4 bases not matched to a gene. This CDR3 spans 13 amino acids. Germline CDR1 and CDR2: GTSNPN and SVGIG (reference sequence). The CDR3 protein is CAWGQGTNQPQHF. CDR3 sequence (DNA): TGTGCCTGGGGACAGGGAACGAATCAGCCCCAGCATTTT.